The 29 T cell receptor beta chains given below trace back to one sample, sequenced in a study of graft-versus-host responses after intestinal transplantation. Antigens of these TCRs are unknown. Libraries were prepared by immunoSEQ multiplex PCR; TCRdb keeps only in-frame clonotypes and omits some of them. The data show about 150,000 clones, with roughly 91% seen just once and approximately 0.2% held by the top ten. Material: unstimulated CD4+ T cells sorted from spleen or lymph node cells, obtained before intestinal transplant. These receptors all stem from a human donor who received an intestinal transplant.

J is TRBJ1-1 and V is TRBV6-5, with 10 bases that match TRBD1. V lost 0 bases, J lost 8 bases, and 9 bases stayed unmatched. The CDR3 sequence is 16 residues long. CDR1 is MNHEY, CDR2 SVGAGI, per germline. The CDR3 protein is CASSYSYGTGASEAFF. CDR3 nucleotides: TGTGCCAGCAGTTACTCGTACGGGACAGGGGCATCCGAAGCTTTCTTT.

The chain recombines TRBV4-3 with TRBJ2-3, with TRBD2 matching over 10 bases. Germline CDR1 LGHNA, CDR2 YSLEER. Trimming cost V 4 bases and J 2 bases; bases outside gene matches: 3. The CDR3 is 15 amino acids. CDR3 in DNA: TGCGCCAGCAGCCTCGGGACTAGCGACACAGATACGCAGTATTTT. Translated: CASSLGTSDTDTQYF.

This chain links TRBV6-6 with TRBJ2-1; 10 bases line up with TRBD1. The germline V gene encodes CDR1 MNHNY and CDR2 SVGAGI (reference sequence). The CDR3 is 15 residues long. The ends lost 5 bases at V and 7 bases at J; junction bases unmatched: 8. In DNA, the CDR3 is TGTGCCAGCAGTCCCCGGGACAGGGGTAGGAATGAGCAGTTCTTC. It specifies CASSPRDRGRNEQFF.

This CDR3 is CASSLIPYTEAFF. DNA for the CDR3: TGTGCCAGCAGCTTGATACCTTACACTGAAGCTTTCTTT. This chain connects TRBV5-6 to TRBJ1-1, with unresolved D. This CDR3 contains 13 residues. The V gene lost 1 base and the J gene lost 3 bases, with 7 bases spanning the gap. The germline CDR1 and CDR2 sequences are SGHDT and YYEEEE.

The chain links TRBV9 to TRBJ2-7, with 7 nucleotides matching TRBD1. The V segment lost 0 bases and the J segment 0 bases; nucleotides outside the gene matches: 15. This CDR3 has 19 residues. The germline CDR1 and CDR2 sequences are SGDLS and YYNGEE. The CDR3 DNA sequence: TGTGCCAGCAGCGTAGACGAGGGACAGTTTCTTCCGATCTCCTACGAGCAGTACTTC. Translating it yields CASSVDEGQFLPISYEQYF.

J is TRBJ2-1 and V is TRBV4-1; 12 nucleotides agree with TRBD2. Germline lookup yields CDR1 MGHRA and CDR2 YSYEKL. This CDR3 has 15 residues. The V gene end was trimmed by 5 bases and the J gene end by 10 bases; junction bases not matched to a gene: 9. The CDR3 here is CASSRPGLAGGEQFF. DNA of the CDR3: TGCGCCAGCAGCAGGCCGGGACTAGCGGGTGGGGAGCAGTTCTTC.

This clone was found once. As DNA, the CDR3 is TGTGCCAGCTCACCTACCGGGACAGGATCCTACGAGCAGTACTTC. The encoded protein is CASSPTGTGSYEQYF. The chain recombines TRBV18 with TRBJ2-7; 8 nucleotides line up with TRBD1. The CDR3 consists of 15 residues. J gave up 1 base and V 3 bases, and 5 bases lay outside the gene matches. Germline V gene data show CDR1 as KGHSH and CDR2 as LQKENI.

This clone was seen a few times. V is TRBV5-1 and J is TRBJ2-3; no firm D call. The germline V gene encodes CDR1 SGHRS and CDR2 YFSETQ. CDR3 size: 14 residues. Trimming left V 2 bases short and J 0 bases short, with 7 bases between. The CDR3 sequence: CASSLQTSTDTQYF. The CDR3 region has the DNA TGCGCCAGCAGCTTACAGACTAGCACAGATACGCAGTATTTT.

The chain combines TRBV7-8 with TRBJ2-5; no firm D call. CDR3 size: 14 residues. Germline CDR1 is SGHVS and CDR2 is FQNEAQ. V lost 6 bases, J lost 4 bases, and 15 bases lay in between. The CDR3 DNA is TGTGCCAGCAGACTGGGGTCAGAACTAGAGACCCAGTACTTC. It is translated as CASRLGSELETQYF.

This chain connects TRBV7-8 to TRBJ2-7, with D unresolved. In germline, CDR1 is SGHVS, CDR2 FQNEAQ. The CDR3 extends over 12 amino acids. V dropped 6 bases and J dropped 6 bases, with 12 bases sitting between them. Here the CDR3 DNA reads TGTGCCAGCAGTTATACTACCTCCGAGCAGTACTTC. Its protein product is CASSYTTSEQYF.

This clone came up once. Other DNA sequences in the same sample also yield this CDR3. J is TRBJ2-5 and V is TRBV19; 10 nucleotides line up with TRBD2. V was pared by 6 bases and J by 0 bases, with 7 bases of the junction left unmatched. CDR3 size: 16 residues. CDR1 is LNHDA and CDR2 is SQIVND in the germline V gene (reference sequence). The CDR3 coding sequence is TGTGCCAGTAGCGCATCTGGACTAGCGGACCAAGAGACCCAGTACTTC. It translates to CASSASGLADQETQYF.

CDR3 sequence: CASSSSGTGSYEQYF. CDR3 nucleotides: TGTGCCAGCAGTTCCTCCGGGACAGGGTCCTACGAGCAGTACTTC. This chain connects TRBV28 to TRBJ2-7; 9 bases are a match to TRBD1. Losses at the gene ends were 4 bases for V and 1 base for J; bases not matched to a gene: 5. The CDR3 is made up of 15 amino acids. Germline V gene data show CDR1 as MDHEN and CDR2 as SYDVKM.

The CDR3 DNA follows: TGTGCCAGCAGTTTCGCTAGCGGGCCGTCCTACGAGCAGTACTTC. Residues: CASSFASGPSYEQYF. The genes are TRBV28 and TRBJ2-7, with TRBD2 matching 8 bases. Germline CDR1 reads MDHEN; CDR2 reads SYDVKM. V was clipped by 3 bases and J by 1 base; unmatched bases: 5. The CDR3 loop spans 15 amino acids.

This rearrangement joins TRBV5-6 to TRBJ1-1; tentative D call: TRBD1 (6 bases). V was pared by 1 base and J by 1 base, with 17 bases between. Germline lookup yields CDR1 SGHDT and CDR2 YYEEEE. The CDR3 runs to 17 residues. This CDR3 reads CASSLFSRTVTNTEAFF. The DNA of the CDR3 is TGTGCCAGCAGCTTGTTTTCACGGACAGTGACGAACACTGAAGCTTTCTTT.

A few counts support this clone. The V and J genes are TRBV18 and TRBJ2-7; D unresolved. V was cut by 5 bases and J by 6 bases, with 11 bases left in between. This CDR3 comprises 12 residues. In germline, CDR1 is KGHSH, CDR2 LQKENI. DNA for the CDR3: TGTGCCAGCTCAGCTGACGGATTCGAGCAGTACTTC. Translation gives CASSADGFEQYF. Supplemented by reference TRBV18 and TRBJ2-7, the full variable domain reads NAGVMQNPRHLVRRRGQEARLRCSPMKGHSHVYWYRQLPEEGLKFMVYLQKENIIDESGMPKERFSAEFPKEGPSILRIQQVVRGDSAAYFCASSADGFEQYFGPGTRLTVT.

This chain connects TRBV5-4 to TRBJ2-7, with 13 bases lining up with TRBD2. V lost 4 bases and J lost 6; bases outside the gene matches: 7. CDR1 and CDR2 from the germline V gene are SGHNT and YYREEE (reference sequence). CDR3 length equals 15 residues. DNA for the CDR3: TGTGCCAGCAGCCTGGTTGGACTAGCGGGAGTCGAGCAGTACTTC. It translates to CASSLVGLAGVEQYF. Full variable domain (outside the CDR3, taken from reference TRBV5-4 and TRBJ2-7): ETGVTQSPTHLIKTRGQQVTLRCSSQSGHNTVSWYQQALGQGPQFIFQYYREEENGRGNFPPRFSGLQFPNYSSELNVNALELDDSALYLCASSLVGLAGVEQYFGPGTRLTVT.

The rearrangement uses TRBV4-2 and TRBJ2-5; D is undetermined. The CDR3 extends over 14 amino acids. In germline, CDR1 is LGHNA, CDR2 YNFKEQ. Trimming pared 3 bases from V and 2 bases from J, leaving 10 bases between. CDR3 in DNA: TGTGCCAGCAGCCAGGTCCGGCAACAAGAGACCCAGTACTTC. Its protein product is CASSQVRQQETQYF.

This chain uses TRBV7-2 with TRBJ2-2, with 9 bases matching TRBD2. Trimming at V came to 4 bases and at J to 0 bases, leaving 9 bases not matched to a gene. Looked up from germline, CDR1 is SGHTA and CDR2 is FQGNSA. The CDR3 sequence is 18 residues long. DNA of the CDR3: TGTGCCAGCAGCTGGTACCGACTAGCGGTAACGAACACCGGGGAGCTGTTTTTT. This gives the protein CASSWYRLAVTNTGELFF.

V is TRBV30 and J is TRBJ2-3; 10 nucleotides align to TRBD2. Trimming cost V 4 bases and J 5 bases; bases outside gene matches: 15. The V gene's germline CDR1 is GTSNPN and CDR2 SVGIG (reference sequence). The CDR3 length is 17 residues. CDR3 loop: CAWKLAGYPWAQDTQYF. The CDR3 DNA is TGTGCCTGGAAACTAGCGGGATATCCTTGGGCACAAGATACGCAGTATTTT. Combining the CDR3 with reference TRBV30 and TRBJ2-3 gives the whole variable domain SQTIHQWPATLVQPVGSPLSLECTVEGTSNPNLYWYRQAAGRGLQLLFYSVGIGQISSEVPQNLSASRPQDRQFILSSKKLLLSDSGFYLCAWKLAGYPWAQDTQYFGPGTRLTVL.

This chain connects TRBV30 to TRBJ2-7, with 7 bases lining up with TRBD2. Germline loops: CDR1 GTSNPN, CDR2 SVGIG (reference sequence). Losses at the gene ends were 6 bases for V and 0 bases for J; bases not matched to a gene: 5. CDR3 length: 13 amino acids. The CDR3 reads CACIAGSSYEQYF. The CDR3 DNA reads as TGTGCCTGCATAGCGGGTAGCTCCTACGAGCAGTACTTC.

The chain has TRBV7-2 and TRBJ1-3; 7 positions agree with TRBD1. V was clipped by 5 bases and J by 0 bases; unmatched bases: 4. The CDR3 is made up of 15 amino acids. Germline assignment: CDR1 SGHTA and CDR2 FQGNSA. The CDR3 coding sequence is TGTGCCAGCAGCGCGGGACAGACCTCTGGAAACACCATATATTTT. Protein product: CASSAGQTSGNTIYF.

The J gene is TRBJ1-4, the V gene TRBV9, with D possibly matching TRBD1 (6 bases). Germline CDR1 and CDR2: SGDLS and YYNGEE. V lost 3 bases to trimming and J lost 7 bases, with 13 bases between them. The CDR3 has 14 residues. This CDR3 is CASSDTGRGEKLFF. Here the CDR3 DNA reads TGTGCCAGCAGCGATACAGGGAGAGGTGAAAAACTGTTTTTT.

The chain links TRBV7-9 to TRBJ1-6; TRBD1 might be the D (5 bases). The V gene lost 7 bases and the J gene lost 0 bases, with 13 bases spanning the gap. Germline assignment: CDR1 SEHNR and CDR2 FQNEAQ (reference sequence). The CDR3 length is 16 residues. CDR3 amino acids: CASNEGGDSYNSPLHF. In DNA form, the CDR3 reads TGTGCCAGCAACGAGGGAGGGGACTCCTATAATTCACCCCTCCACTTT.

V is TRBV14 and J is TRBJ2-1; 8 positions agree with TRBD1. Germline V CDR1 and CDR2: SGHDN, FVKESK. J gave up 1 base and V 4 bases, and 15 bases lay outside the gene matches. CDR3 length: 19 residues. Here the CDR3 reads CASSPRQGFSFMSYNEQFF. In DNA, the CDR3 is TGTGCCAGCAGCCCTAGACAGGGGTTCTCGTTCATGTCCTACAATGAGCAGTTCTTC.

The chain couples TRBV28 to TRBJ2-1; 9 bases match TRBD1. Germline V gene lookup returns CDR1 MDHEN and CDR2 SYDVKM. V dropped 3 bases and J dropped 9; count of bases not matched to a gene: 9. The length of the CDR3 is 15 residues. The CDR3 coding sequence is TGTGCCAGCAGTTTTGGGACAGGGAGATTTGTTGAGCAGTTCTTC. Encoded protein: CASSFGTGRFVEQFF.

This clone showed up just once. The chain recombines TRBV5-1 with TRBJ2-5; TRBD2 matches 10 bases. Judging by the DNA end, TRBJ2-7 fits better; the J call may be wrong. Germline V CDR1 and CDR2: SGHRS, YFSETQ. This CDR3 comprises 15 residues. The CDR3 loop is CASSPEGLASYEQYF. The CDR3 region has the DNA TGCGCCAGCAGCCCGGAGGGACTAGCGTCCTACGAGCAGTACTTC.

The CDR3 sequence is CASSFEATAGVYYGYTF. CDR3 nucleotides: TGTGCCAGCAGTTTTGAGGCGACGGCAGGGGTTTACTATGGCTACACCTTC. The chain links TRBV27 to TRBJ1-2; a weak D match, TRBD1 (6 bases). CDR3 length: 17 amino acids. V was pared by 3 bases and J by 3 bases, with 20 bases between. Germline V gene data show CDR1 as MNHEY and CDR2 as SMNVEV (reference sequence).

The chain combines TRBV19 with TRBJ2-2; the match to TRBD2 covers 10 bases. Germline V gene data show CDR1 as LNHDA and CDR2 as SQIVND (reference sequence). The CDR3 totals 14 residues. CDR3 amino acids: CSFLAGGTTGELFF. The CDR3 nucleotides are TGTTCCTTTTTAGCGGGAGGTACCACCGGGGAGCTGTTTTTT.

The rearrangement joins TRBV7-2 to TRBJ2-4; D is perhaps TRBD2 (6 bases). With 5 bases removed from V and 0 bases from J, the gap between germline ends came to 17 bases. CDR3 length equals 17 residues. Germline lookup yields CDR1 SGHTA and CDR2 FQGNSA. The CDR3 DNA reads as TGTGCCAGCAGCATTACCGGGACTGGGGTAGCCAAAAACATTCAGTACTTC. Protein sequence: CASSITGTGVAKNIQYF.